The 20 T cell receptor beta chains given below trace back to one sample, sequenced in a study of OX40 agonist ivuxolimab in advanced cancers. TCRdb's copy holds only in-frame clones and misses some; the assay was immunoSEQ multiplex PCR. The sample has around 72,000 clones; more than 80% are singletons. Source: CD4+ or CD8+ T cells sorted from blood, taken in a trial of the OX40 agonist ivuxolimab. The receptor set was obtained from an adult with an advanced solid tumor such as melanoma, head and neck, liver or kidney cancer.

This chain joins TRBV5-1 and TRBJ2-1; TRBD2 might be the D (5 bases). The CDR3 extends over 13 amino acids. Trimming left V 0 bases short and J 7 bases short, with 8 bases between. The germline V gene encodes CDR1 SGHRS and CDR2 YFSETQ. The CDR3: CASSLAWENEQFF. CDR3 DNA sequence: TGCGCCAGCAGCTTGGCCTGGGAGAATGAGCAGTTCTTC. Supplemented by reference TRBV5-1 and TRBJ2-1, the full variable domain reads KAGVTQTPRYLIKTRGQQVTLSCSPISGHRSVSWYQQTPGQGLQFLFEYFSETQRNKGNFPGRFSGRQFSNSRSEMNVSTLELGDSALYLCASSLAWENEQFFGPGTRLTVL.

The V and J genes are TRBV6-5 and TRBJ1-4; D is undetermined. The V end lost 5 bases, the J end lost 7 bases, and 17 bases lay between the germline ends. CDR3 length equals 15 residues. In germline, CDR1 is MNHEY, CDR2 SVGAGI. The CDR3 DNA follows: TGTGCCAGCAGTCGGTTCATCCGATCGGGTGAAAAACTGTTTTTT. It is translated as CASSRFIRSGEKLFF.

V gene TRBV7-9 combines with J gene TRBJ1-6; 10 bases fit TRBD1. The CDR3 contains 15 residues. From germline, CDR1 is SEHNR and CDR2 FQNEAQ (reference sequence). After removal of 1 base from V and 9 bases from J, the junction contained 3 bases not matched to a gene. DNA of the CDR3: TGTGCCAGCAGCTTAGGGACAGGGGGGAGTTCACCCCTCCACTTT. Translation gives CASSLGTGGSSPLHF.

This chain joins TRBV10-3 and TRBJ2-7, with unresolved D. The V gene's germline CDR1 is ENHRY and CDR2 SYGVKD. V shed 9 bases and J shed 1 base, with 7 bases lying between them. The CDR3 contains 11 residues. The CDR3: CAIRESYEQYF. In DNA form, the CDR3 reads TGTGCCATTAGAGAATCCTACGAGCAGTACTTC.

This sequence joins TRBV5-1 and TRBJ1-4, with D possibly TRBD1 on 5 matching bases. Trimming stripped 7 bases from V and 5 bases from J, with 18 bases between. The CDR3 consists of 15 residues. From germline, CDR1 is SGHRS and CDR2 YFSETQ. The chain's CDR3 is CASGIEGLKNEKLFF. For the CDR3, the DNA is TGCGCCAGCGGCATCGAGGGGCTCAAGAATGAAAAACTGTTTTTT.

This chain joins TRBV30 and TRBJ2-6; D call uncertain. The CDR3 contains 13 residues. Trimming stripped 3 bases from V and 2 bases from J, with 5 bases between. Germline CDR1 reads GTSNPN; CDR2 reads SVGIG (reference sequence). For the CDR3, the DNA is TGTGCCTGGAGATCCGCTGGGGCCAACGTCCTGACTTTC. This translates into CAWRSAGANVLTF.

This clone was observed a few times. J is TRBJ1-5 and V is TRBV2, with 7 bases fitting TRBD1. V lost 2 bases and J lost 9; bases outside the gene matches: 4. Germline values: CDR1 SNHLY, CDR2 FYNNEI. There are 13 residues in the CDR3. For the CDR3, the DNA is TGTGCCAGCAGTGAAAGGGCAGGGGGGCCCCAGCATTTT. This codes for CASSERAGGPQHF.

The chain uses TRBV9 and TRBJ1-3; tentatively, D is TRBD1 (5 bases). Germline loops: CDR1 SGDLS, CDR2 YYNGEE. The CDR3 covers 15 residues. Trimming left V 0 bases short and J 2 bases short, with 9 bases between. CDR3 protein: CASSVGQRTGNTIYF. The CDR3 DNA reads TGTGCCAGCAGCGTAGGACAGCGGACTGGAAACACCATATATTTT. Full variable domain (remainder filled in from reference TRBV9 and TRBJ1-3): DSGVTQTPKHLITATGQRVTLRCSPRSGDLSVYWYQQSLDQGLQFLIQYYNGEERAKGNILERFSAQQFPDLHSELNLSSLELGDSALYFCASSVGQRTGNTIYFGEGSWLTVV.

The CDR3 DNA follows: TGTGCCAGCGGTGCAGGGCAGTCCGGCTATGGCTACACCTTC. This sequence encodes CASGAGQSGYGYTF. The chain links TRBV6-5 to TRBJ1-2; maybe TRBD1 (5 bases). The CDR3 extends over 14 amino acids. Per the germline V gene, CDR1 is MNHEY and CDR2 is SVGAGI. V dropped 8 bases and J dropped 4 bases, with 17 bases sitting between them.

This clone was counted a single time. The chain is built from TRBV7-3 and TRBJ2-1, with 10 bases matching TRBD2. CDR3 length equals 15 residues. From germline, CDR1 is SGHTA and CDR2 FQGTGA. The J segment lost 6 bases and the V segment lost 3 bases, leaving 5 bases of the junction unmatched. CDR3 DNA: TGTGCCAGCAGCTTCAGCGGGGGGGAGACCAATGAGCAGTTCTTC. This sequence encodes CASSFSGGETNEQFF.

The chain is built from TRBV10-3 and TRBJ1-6; a possible D gene is TRBD1 (5 bases). V was trimmed by 11 bases and J by 1 base, leaving 15 bases between them. CDR1 is ENHRY and CDR2 is SYGVKD in the germline V gene. There are 15 residues in the CDR3. In DNA, the CDR3 is TGTGCCGTGCAGGGAGAGGAATCCTATAATTCACCCCTCCACTTT. Translating it yields CAVQGEESYNSPLHF.

The rearrangement joins TRBV6-5 to TRBJ1-2; the D gene is possibly TRBD1 (6 bases). The CDR3 sequence is 13 residues long. V was shortened by 6 bases and J by 6 bases, with 14 bases between the two germline ends. CDR1 is MNHEY, CDR2 SVGAGI, per germline. The CDR3: CASRTGSANGYTF. The DNA of the CDR3 is TGTGCCAGCAGAACAGGGTCCGCCAATGGCTACACCTTC.

The chain combines TRBV7-3 with TRBJ1-5; no reliable D call. The V gene's germline CDR1 is SGHTA and CDR2 FQGTGA. The CDR3 runs to 15 residues. Trimming took 5 bases from V and 0 from J, leaving 11 bases between them. The CDR3 reads CASSPGRISNQPQHF. In nucleotides, the CDR3 is TGTGCCAGCAGCCCTGGACGGATTAGCAATCAGCCCCAGCATTTT.

This rearrangement joins TRBV11-3 to TRBJ1-1, with D unresolved. CDR3 length equals 13 residues. Germline lookup yields CDR1 SGHNT and CDR2 YENEEA. V gave up 4 bases and J gave up 4 bases, with 10 bases separating them. CDR3 sequence reads: CASSSRRITEAFF. In DNA form, the CDR3 reads TGTGCCAGCAGCTCAAGACGGATCACTGAAGCTTTCTTT.

This sequence joins TRBV7-2 and TRBJ1-4; maybe TRBD1 (5 bases). The germline CDR1 and CDR2 sequences are SGHTA and FQGNSA. V was clipped by 2 bases and J by 6 bases, with 16 bases between them. The CDR3 loop spans 16 amino acids. The CDR3 nucleotides read TGTGCCAGCAGCTTAAGAAATCCGACAGCTTATGAAAAACTGTTTTTT. Encoded protein: CASSLRNPTAYEKLFF.

V and J are TRBV9 and TRBJ1-3; possible D gene TRBD1, 5 bases. CDR3 length: 15 amino acids. V was clipped by 0 bases and J by 3 bases, with 10 bases between them. CDR1 and CDR2 (germline): SGDLS, YYNGEE. The CDR3 here is CASSVAPGDGNTIYF. CDR3 DNA: TGTGCCAGCAGCGTAGCTCCGGGGGATGGAAACACCATATATTTT. The full variable domain, rest sourced from reference TRBV9 and TRBJ1-3, is DSGVTQTPKHLITATGQRVTLRCSPRSGDLSVYWYQQSLDQGLQFLIQYYNGEERAKGNILERFSAQQFPDLHSELNLSSLELGDSALYFCASSVAPGDGNTIYFGEGSWLTVV.

The J gene is TRBJ2-7, the V gene TRBV5-8; D could derive from TRBD1 or TRBD2 (6 bases each). The CDR3 has 14 amino acids. Trimming removed 6 bases from V and 3 bases from J, with 16 bases in between. Germline V gives CDR1 SGHTS, CDR2 YDEGEE. In nucleotides, the CDR3 is TGTGCCAGCAACTTTTGGAGGGGGGACTACGAGCAGTACTTC. It encodes CASNFWRGDYEQYF. Filled out from reference TRBV5-8 and TRBJ2-7, the complete variable domain reads EAGVTQSPTHLIKTRGQQATLRCSPISGHTSVYWYQQALGLGLQFLLWYDEGEERNRGNFPPRFSGRQFPNYSSELNVNALELEDSALYLCASNFWRGDYEQYFGPGTRLTVT.

This chain uses TRBV7-2 with TRBJ1-2, with D perhaps matching TRBD1 (6 bases). Trimming left V 3 bases short and J 6 bases short, with 8 bases between. The CDR3 covers 12 residues. CDR1 is SGHTA, CDR2 FQGNSA, per germline. The CDR3: CASSFGQHGYTF. The CDR3 DNA reads TGTGCCAGCAGCTTTGGACAGCATGGCTACACCTTC.

The rearrangement links TRBV27 to TRBJ1-1; D might be TRBD1 (6 bases). This CDR3 has 16 residues. Germline V lookup: CDR1 MNHEY, CDR2 SMNVEV (reference sequence). Deletions cut 7 bases from V and 7 bases from J, with 25 bases between. The CDR3 nucleotides are TGTGCCAGCAAACTTAGGGGGGCAGGGGTGGTCGGTGAAGCTTTCTTT. This gives the protein CASKLRGAGVVGEAFF.

The chain recombines TRBV7-2 with TRBJ2-1; D not resolved. Germline V gives CDR1 SGHTA, CDR2 FQGNSA. V dropped 5 bases and J dropped 6 bases, with 8 bases sitting between them. The CDR3 sequence is 12 residues long. CDR3 protein: CASSRLGNEQFF. CDR3 DNA: TGTGCCAGCAGCCGCCTGGGCAATGAGCAGTTCTTC.